Given below is one T cell receptor (beta chain) in context. The data stem from a study of T cells in localized non-small cell lung cancer. Germline V lookup: CDR1 LNHDA, CDR2 SQIVND (reference sequence). V shed 4 bases and J shed 5 bases, with 9 bases lying between them. This CDR3 is built from 13 residues. The protocol was immunoSEQ multiplex PCR, while the TCRdb copy is restricted to in-frame clones and leaves out a portion. The table has around 7,500 clones, roughly 92% seen once; the top ten hold 2.5% to 3.5%. This sample comprised peripheral blood, obtained before any cancer treatment. This rearrangement joins TRBV19 to TRBJ1-5; D unresolved. This receptor was identified in a woman between 40 and 69 years old with stage I lung adenocarcinoma. CDR3 nucleotide sequence: TGTGCCAGTAGTAAGCTTGGAGATCAGCCCCAGCATTTT. It is translated as CASSKLGDQPQHF.